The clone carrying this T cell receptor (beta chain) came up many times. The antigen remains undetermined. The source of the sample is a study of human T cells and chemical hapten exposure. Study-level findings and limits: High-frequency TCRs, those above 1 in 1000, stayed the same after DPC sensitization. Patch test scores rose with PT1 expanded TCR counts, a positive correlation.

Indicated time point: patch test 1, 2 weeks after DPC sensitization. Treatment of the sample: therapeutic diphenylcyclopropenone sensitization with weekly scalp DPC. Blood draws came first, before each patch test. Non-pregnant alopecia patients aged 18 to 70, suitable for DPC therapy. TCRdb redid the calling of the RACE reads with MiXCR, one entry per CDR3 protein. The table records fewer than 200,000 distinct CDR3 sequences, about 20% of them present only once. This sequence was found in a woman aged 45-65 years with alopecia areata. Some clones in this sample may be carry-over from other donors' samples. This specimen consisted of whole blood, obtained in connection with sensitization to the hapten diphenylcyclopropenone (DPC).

The CDR3 loop is CASSPSDSSNQPQHF. The CDR3 DNA is TGTGCCAGCAGCCCGTCGGACAGTAGCAATCAGCCCCAGCATTTT. V is TRBV7-9 and J is TRBJ1-5; perhaps TRBD1 as D (6 bases). The CDR3 length is 15 residues. CDR1 is SEHNR and CDR2 is FQNEAQ in the germline V gene (reference sequence). The V end lost 5 bases, the J end lost 0 bases, and 11 bases lay between the germline ends.